The clone carrying this TCR beta chain was detected a few times. Its matching antigen is unknown. This sample stems from a study of T-cell reconstitution after alpha-beta-depleted transplantation in children. The study's findings and limits: By one year post-transplant, T-cell counts and diversity largely arose from T cells that were newly produced. High day-60 TCRbeta diversity in some patients came from surviving recipient T cells and thymic progenitors.

Construction of the TCRbeta library involved unique molecular identifiers. Each CDR3 protein gets one entry after TCRdb re-called the PCR reads with MiXCR. The top ten hold 11% to 15% of the sample, which has fewer than 750,000 distinct CDR3 sequences, 23% seen once. This clonotype was sampled from a boy under two years old who had a stem cell transplant for acute myeloid leukemia, so the T cells may come from the graft donor. Sequences were derived from PBMCs, mostly from graft donor cells, sampled 360 days after TCRalphabeta/CD19-depleted stem cell transplant.

The DNA for the CDR3 is TGCAGCGTTGTGGCGGGGGTGGGCAATCAGCCCCAGCATTTT. Encoded protein: CSVVAGVGNQPQHF. The chain has TRBV29-1 and TRBJ1-5; D perhaps matches TRBD1 (5 bases). The CDR3 spans 14 residues. In germline, CDR1 is SQVTM, CDR2 ANQGSEA. Trimming removed 4 bases from V and 2 bases from J, with 12 bases in between.